This TCR beta chain was observed in a study of identical twins. Study-wide results and limits: The degree of excess twin sharing was weaker in beta out-of-frame sequences.

Template switching, a step in the protocol, added a universal primer site, and cDNA carried unique molecular identifiers. TCRdb itself ran the 5' RACE reads through MiXCR, one entry per CDR3 protein. The sample has 500,000 to 550,000 distinct CDR3 sequences, about 20% seen once; the top ten hold approximately 0.95%. This clonotype occurred a few times. No antigen is known for it. V was trimmed by 5 bases and J by 3 bases, leaving 11 bases between them. This CDR3 has 14 amino acids. Germline V CDR1 and CDR2: MNHEY, SVGEGT. The sample was also reused in another study, on T cells expressing NK-cell markers.

The source of this sequence is a woman under 30 in good health. The gene calls are TRBV6-2 or TRBV6-3 and TRBJ1-5; a weak D match, TRBD1 (5 bases). The sequenced material came from CD4+ T cells sorted from blood. For the CDR3, the DNA is TGTGCCAGCAGTAGGGACTCGTTCAATCAGCCCCAGCATTTT. This gives the protein CASSRDSFNQPQHF.